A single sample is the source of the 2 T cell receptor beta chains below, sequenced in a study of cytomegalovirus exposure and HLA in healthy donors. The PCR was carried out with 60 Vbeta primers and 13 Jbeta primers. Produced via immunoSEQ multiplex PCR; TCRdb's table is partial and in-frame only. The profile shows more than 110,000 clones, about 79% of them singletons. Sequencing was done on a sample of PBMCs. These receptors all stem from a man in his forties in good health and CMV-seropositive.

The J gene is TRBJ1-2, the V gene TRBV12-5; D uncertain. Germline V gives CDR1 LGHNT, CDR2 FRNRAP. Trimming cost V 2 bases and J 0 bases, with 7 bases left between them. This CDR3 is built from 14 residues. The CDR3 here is CASGLTASNYGYTF. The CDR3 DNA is TGTGCTAGTGGTTTGACAGCTTCTAACTATGGCTACACCTTC.

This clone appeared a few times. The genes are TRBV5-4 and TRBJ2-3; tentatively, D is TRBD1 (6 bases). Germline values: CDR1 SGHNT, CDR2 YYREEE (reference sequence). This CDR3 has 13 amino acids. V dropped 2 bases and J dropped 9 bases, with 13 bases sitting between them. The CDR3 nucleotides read TGTGCCAGCAGCTTACCAGGGGTAGACACGCAGTATTTT. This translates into CASSLPGVDTQYF.